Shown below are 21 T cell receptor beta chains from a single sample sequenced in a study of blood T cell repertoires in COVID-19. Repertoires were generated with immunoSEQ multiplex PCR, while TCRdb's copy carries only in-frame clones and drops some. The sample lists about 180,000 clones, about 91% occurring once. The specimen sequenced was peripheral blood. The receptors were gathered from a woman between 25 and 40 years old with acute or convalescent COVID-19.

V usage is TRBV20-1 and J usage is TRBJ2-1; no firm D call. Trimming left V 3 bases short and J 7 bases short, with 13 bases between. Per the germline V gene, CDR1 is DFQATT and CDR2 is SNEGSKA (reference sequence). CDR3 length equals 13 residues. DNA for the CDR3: TGCAGTGCTAGTCGCGCTTCTTTAAATGAGCAGTTCTTC. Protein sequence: CSASRASLNEQFF.

The CDR3 here is CASSRSLMNTDTQYF. The CDR3 coding sequence is TGTGCCAGCAGCCGTAGCCTGATGAACACAGATACGCAGTATTTT. The chain is built from TRBV4-2 and TRBJ2-3, with no clear D. CDR1 and CDR2 from the germline V gene are LGHNA and YNFKEQ. Trimming cost V 4 bases and J 2 bases, with 13 bases left between them. The CDR3 length is 15 residues.

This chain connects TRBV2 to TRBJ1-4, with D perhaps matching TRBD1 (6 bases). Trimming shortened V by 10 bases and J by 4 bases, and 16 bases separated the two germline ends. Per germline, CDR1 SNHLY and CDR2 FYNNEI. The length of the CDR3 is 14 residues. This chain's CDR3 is CATSRGSINEKLFF. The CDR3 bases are TGTGCCACCAGCAGGGGATCGATTAATGAAAAACTGTTTTTT.

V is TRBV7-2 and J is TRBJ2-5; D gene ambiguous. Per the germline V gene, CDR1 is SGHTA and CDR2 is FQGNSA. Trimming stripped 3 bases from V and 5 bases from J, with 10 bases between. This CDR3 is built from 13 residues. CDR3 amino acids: CASSLTFWETQYF. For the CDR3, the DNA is TGTGCCAGCAGCTTGACTTTCTGGGAGACCCAGTACTTC.

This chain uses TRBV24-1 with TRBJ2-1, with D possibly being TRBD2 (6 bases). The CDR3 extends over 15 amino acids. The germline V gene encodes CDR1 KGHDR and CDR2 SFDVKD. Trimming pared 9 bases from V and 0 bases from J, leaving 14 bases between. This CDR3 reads CATGGLQSSYNEQFF. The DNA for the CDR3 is TGTGCCACCGGGGGGTTGCAGAGCTCCTACAATGAGCAGTTCTTC.

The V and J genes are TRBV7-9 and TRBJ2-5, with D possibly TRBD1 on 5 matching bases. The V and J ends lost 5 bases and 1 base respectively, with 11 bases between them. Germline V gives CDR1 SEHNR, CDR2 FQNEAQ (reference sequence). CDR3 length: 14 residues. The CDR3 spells CASSPRTSQETQYF. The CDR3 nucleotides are TGTGCCAGCAGCCCGCGGACATCCCAAGAGACCCAGTACTTC.

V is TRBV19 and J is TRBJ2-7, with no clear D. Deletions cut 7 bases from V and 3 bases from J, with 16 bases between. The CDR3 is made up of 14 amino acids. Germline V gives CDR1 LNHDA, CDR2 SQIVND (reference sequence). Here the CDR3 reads CASILRVFLYEQYF. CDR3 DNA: TGTGCCAGTATCCTCCGGGTCTTCCTCTACGAGCAGTACTTC.

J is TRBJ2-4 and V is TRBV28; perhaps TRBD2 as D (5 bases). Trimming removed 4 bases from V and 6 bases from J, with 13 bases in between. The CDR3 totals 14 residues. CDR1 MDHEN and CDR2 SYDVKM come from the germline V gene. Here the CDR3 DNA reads TGTGCCAGCAGTTCCACCATGGAGGTAAACATTCAGTACTTC. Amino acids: CASSSTMEVNIQYF.

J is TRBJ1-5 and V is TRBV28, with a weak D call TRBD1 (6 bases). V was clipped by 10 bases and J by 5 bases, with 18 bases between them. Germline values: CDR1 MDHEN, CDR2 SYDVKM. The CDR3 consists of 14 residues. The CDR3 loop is CATHRDTIYQPQHF. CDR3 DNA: TGTGCCACTCATCGGGACACCATTTATCAGCCCCAGCATTTT.

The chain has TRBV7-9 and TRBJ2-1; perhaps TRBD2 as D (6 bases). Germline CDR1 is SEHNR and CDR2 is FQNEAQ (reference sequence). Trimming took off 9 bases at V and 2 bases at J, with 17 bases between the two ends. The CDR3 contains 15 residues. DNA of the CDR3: TGTGCCAGTCACGCCGGGGGAAATCCCTACAATGAGCAGTTCTTC. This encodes CASHAGGNPYNEQFF. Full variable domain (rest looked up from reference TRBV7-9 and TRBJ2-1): DTGVSQNPRHKITKRGQNVTFRCDPISEHNRLYWYRQTLGQGPEFLTYFQNEAQLEKSRLLSDRFSAERPKGSFSTLEIQRTEQGDSAMYLCASHAGGNPYNEQFFGPGTRLTVL.

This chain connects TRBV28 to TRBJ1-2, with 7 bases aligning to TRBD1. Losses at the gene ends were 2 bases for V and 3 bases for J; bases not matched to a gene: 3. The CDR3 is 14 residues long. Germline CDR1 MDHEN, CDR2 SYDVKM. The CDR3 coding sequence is TGTGCCAGCAGTTTAAGGGACAGTCACTATGGCTACACCTTC. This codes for CASSLRDSHYGYTF.

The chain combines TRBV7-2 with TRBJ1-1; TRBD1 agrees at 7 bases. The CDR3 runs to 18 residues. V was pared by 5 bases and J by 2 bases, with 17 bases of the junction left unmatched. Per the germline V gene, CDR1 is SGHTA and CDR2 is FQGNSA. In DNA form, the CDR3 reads TGTGCCAGCAGCACACCGACAGGGCGCGGCCTCGGAAACACTGAAGCTTTCTTT. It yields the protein CASSTPTGRGLGNTEAFF.

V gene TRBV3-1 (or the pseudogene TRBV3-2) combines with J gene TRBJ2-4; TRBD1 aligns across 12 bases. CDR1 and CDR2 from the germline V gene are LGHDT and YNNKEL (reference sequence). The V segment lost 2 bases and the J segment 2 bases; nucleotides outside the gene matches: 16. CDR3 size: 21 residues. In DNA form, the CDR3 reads TGTGCCAGCAGCCAACTTACACCGGGACAGGGGGCTTTCGGGACCAAAAACATTCAGTACTTC. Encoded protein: CASSQLTPGQGAFGTKNIQYF.

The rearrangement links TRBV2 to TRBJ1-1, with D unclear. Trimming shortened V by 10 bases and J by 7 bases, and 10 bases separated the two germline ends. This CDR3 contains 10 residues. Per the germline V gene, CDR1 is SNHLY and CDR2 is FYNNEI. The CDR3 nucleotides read TGTGCCATCCCCGGGATTGAAGCTTTCTTT. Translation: CAIPGIEAFF.

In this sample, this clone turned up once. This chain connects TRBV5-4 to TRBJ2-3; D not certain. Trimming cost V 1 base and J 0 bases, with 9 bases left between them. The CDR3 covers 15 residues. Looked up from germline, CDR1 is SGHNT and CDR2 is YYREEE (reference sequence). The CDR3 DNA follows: TGTGCCAGCAGCTTGTATCTCTCTAGCACAGATACGCAGTATTTT. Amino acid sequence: CASSLYLSSTDTQYF. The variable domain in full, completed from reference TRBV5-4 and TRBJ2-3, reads ETGVTQSPTHLIKTRGQQVTLRCSSQSGHNTVSWYQQALGQGPQFIFQYYREEENGRGNFPPRFSGLQFPNYSSELNVNALELDDSALYLCASSLYLSSTDTQYFGPGTRLTVL.

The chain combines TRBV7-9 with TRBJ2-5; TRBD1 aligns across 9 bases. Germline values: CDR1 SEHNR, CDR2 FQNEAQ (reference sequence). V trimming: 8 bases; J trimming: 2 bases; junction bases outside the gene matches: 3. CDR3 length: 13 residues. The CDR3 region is CASDRGRQETQYF. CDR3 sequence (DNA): TGTGCCAGCGACAGGGGGAGGCAAGAGACCCAGTACTTC.

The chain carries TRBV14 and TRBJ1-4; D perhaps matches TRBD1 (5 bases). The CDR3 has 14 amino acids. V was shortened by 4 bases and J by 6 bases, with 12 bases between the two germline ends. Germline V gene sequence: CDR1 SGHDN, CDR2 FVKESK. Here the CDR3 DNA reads TGTGCCAGCAGCCCCATTGGGGCGGATGAAAAACTGTTTTTT. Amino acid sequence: CASSPIGADEKLFF.

Written as DNA, the CDR3 is TGCGCCAGCAGGGGGGGGGCGTACCGCAATCAGCCCCAGCATTTT. This translates into CASRGGAYRNQPQHF. This chain joins TRBV10-2 and TRBJ1-5, with D maybe TRBD1 (6 bases). The CDR3 sequence is 15 residues long. Deletions cut 6 bases from V and 2 bases from J, with 14 bases between. Germline CDR1 is WSHSY and CDR2 is SAAADI.

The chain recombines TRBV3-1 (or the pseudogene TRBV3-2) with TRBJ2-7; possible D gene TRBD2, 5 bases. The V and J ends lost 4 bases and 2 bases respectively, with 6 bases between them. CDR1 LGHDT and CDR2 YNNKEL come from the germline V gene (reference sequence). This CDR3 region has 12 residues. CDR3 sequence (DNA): TGTGCCAGCAGCCGGACTCCCTACGAGCAGTACTTC. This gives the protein CASSRTPYEQYF.

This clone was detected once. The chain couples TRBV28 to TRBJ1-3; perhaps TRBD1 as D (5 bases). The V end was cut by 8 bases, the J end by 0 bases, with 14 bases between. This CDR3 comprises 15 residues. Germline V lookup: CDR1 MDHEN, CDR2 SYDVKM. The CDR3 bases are TGTGCCAGCCTACAGGAGACGTACTCTGGAAACACCATATATTTT. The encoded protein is CASLQETYSGNTIYF.

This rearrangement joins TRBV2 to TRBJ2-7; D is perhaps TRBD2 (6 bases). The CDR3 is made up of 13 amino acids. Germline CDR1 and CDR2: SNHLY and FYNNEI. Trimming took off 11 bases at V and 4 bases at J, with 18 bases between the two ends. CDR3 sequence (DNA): TGTGCCGAGAGGCGGGACCGACAGTACGAGCAGTACTTC. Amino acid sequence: CAERRDRQYEQYF.